The next 20 T cell receptor beta chains were all read from a single sample in a study of CD8 T cells in ankylosing spondylitis. TCRdb passed the 5' RACE reads through MiXCR, listing each CDR3 protein once. The sample records some 350,000 distinct CDR3 sequences, roughly 14% being singletons. The sequencing input was blood, either unsorted or a sorted T cell fraction (not recorded which). The receptors were sampled from a male donor with ankylosing spondylitis or in good health (not recorded which).

This clonotype was seen at least ten times. The chain combines TRBV12-3 or TRBV12-4 with TRBJ1-1; D gene uncertain. This CDR3 has 11 amino acids. Trimming removed 6 bases from V and 7 bases from J, with 9 bases in between. The CDR3 bases are TGTGCCAGCAGGGCGGTAGATGAAGCTTTCTTT. This encodes CASRAVDEAFF.

The chain uses TRBV11-2 and TRBJ1-6; maybe TRBD1 (6 bases). Trimming stripped 0 bases from V and 10 bases from J, with 10 bases between. This CDR3 has 14 amino acids. Per the germline V gene, CDR1 is SGHAT and CDR2 is FQNNGV. The CDR3 DNA reads as TGTGCCAGCAGCTTAGATAAGGGGGGGTCACCCCTCCACTTT. Translation: CASSLDKGGSPLHF.

This clonotype has only a few counts. This chain joins TRBV5-1 and TRBJ2-5; the match to TRBD2 covers 9 bases. With V trimmed by 0 bases and J by 7 bases, 13 bases remained unmatched. There are 17 residues in the CDR3. Looked up from germline, CDR1 is SGHRS and CDR2 is YFSETQ. The CDR3 loop is CASSLGSTGTSLGTQYF. The CDR3 bases are TGCGCCAGCAGCTTGGGAAGTACCGGGACTAGCTTGGGGACCCAGTACTTC.

The chain is built from TRBV3-1 and TRBJ2-7, with TRBD2 as a possible D gene (6 bases). Trimming stripped 5 bases from V and 0 bases from J, with 11 bases between. The CDR3 runs 14 residues. The V gene's germline CDR1 is LGHDT and CDR2 YNNKEL (reference sequence). CDR3 in amino acids: CASSEGLGSYEQYF. In nucleotides, the CDR3 is TGTGCCAGCAGCGAGGGACTGGGCTCCTACGAGCAGTACTTC.

This clonotype was counted a few times. This chain joins TRBV18 and TRBJ1-1; D is unresolved. This CDR3 region has 13 residues. Trimming took 3 bases from V and 1 from J, leaving 6 bases between them. Germline CDR1 is KGHSH and CDR2 is LQKENI. The CDR3 sequence is CASSPGENTEAFF. In DNA, the CDR3 is TGTGCCAGCTCACCCGGCGAGAACACTGAAGCTTTCTTT.

This clonotype was seen a handful of times. The V and J genes are TRBV11-2 and TRBJ2-1; TRBD1 or TRBD2 may be the D gene (5 bases each). Germline CDR1 and CDR2: SGHAT and FQNNGV. The CDR3 is 15 residues long. Trimming took 5 bases from V and 0 from J, leaving 11 bases between them. This chain's CDR3 is CASSEGPLSYNEQFF. CDR3 in DNA: TGTGCCAGCAGCGAGGGACCTCTCTCCTACAATGAGCAGTTCTTC.

This clonotype was counted between two and nine times. V is TRBV7-2 and J is TRBJ2-3, with 10 bases aligning to TRBD2. The CDR3 extends over 17 amino acids. V shed 2 bases and J 2 bases; nucleotides not matched to a gene: 7. Germline assignment: CDR1 SGHTA and CDR2 FQGNSA. The CDR3 sequence is CASSLKASGSSTDTQYF. The CDR3 DNA reads TGTGCCAGCAGCTTAAAGGCTAGCGGGAGCTCCACAGATACGCAGTATTTT.

The gene calls are TRBV3-1 and TRBJ2-1; 11 bases agree with TRBD2. CDR1 is LGHDT, CDR2 YNNKEL, per germline (reference sequence). The trim removed 2 bases at V and 2 bases at J, leaving 11 bases unmatched. The CDR3 contains 19 residues. The CDR3 loop reads CASSQRPPGLAAPYNEQFF. CDR3 coding DNA: TGTGCCAGCAGCCAAAGGCCACCGGGACTAGCGGCTCCCTACAATGAGCAGTTCTTC.

V is TRBV5-1 and J is TRBJ2-7, with D possibly TRBD2 on 5 matching bases. Trimming shortened V by 0 bases and J by 11 bases, and 15 bases separated the two germline ends. The V gene's germline CDR1 is SGHRS and CDR2 YFSETQ. The length of the CDR3 is 13 residues. The CDR3 loop reads CASSLEHAGPEYF. Here the CDR3 DNA reads TGCGCCAGCAGCTTGGAGCATGCGGGCCCGGAGTACTTC.

The chain employs TRBV29-1 and TRBJ1-1, with D hard to call. Germline V gene sequence: CDR1 SQVTM, CDR2 ANQGSEA. This CDR3 spans 12 amino acids. The V end lost 4 bases, the J end lost 1 base, and 7 bases lay between the germline ends. The CDR3 region has the DNA TGCAGCGTTGCTCGGTCGAACACTGAAGCTTTCTTT. This codes for CSVARSNTEAFF.

V is TRBV6-5 and J is TRBJ1-1; a weak D match, TRBD1 (5 bases). The CDR3 has 14 amino acids. Germline V gives CDR1 MNHEY, CDR2 SVGAGI. V gave up 2 bases and J gave up 1 base, with 8 bases separating them. In DNA, the CDR3 is TGTGCCAGCAGTTACGGACATCCGAACACTGAAGCTTTCTTT. It specifies CASSYGHPNTEAFF.

In this sample, this clonotype turned up a few times. The chain is built from TRBV10-3 and TRBJ2-5, with D possibly called TRBD1 or TRBD2 (5 bases each). The germline gives CDR1 ENHRY, CDR2 SYGVKD. V shed 0 bases and J shed 0 bases, with 8 bases lying between them. The CDR3 consists of 15 residues. CDR3 loop: CAISESRGYQETQYF. The CDR3 DNA reads TGTGCCATCAGTGAGTCGAGGGGTTACCAAGAGACCCAGTACTTC.

J is TRBJ2-5 and V is TRBV20-1; 7 bases fit TRBD1. The J segment lost 1 base and the V segment lost 5 bases, leaving 4 bases of the junction unmatched. The germline CDR1 and CDR2 sequences are DFQATT and SNEGSKA (reference sequence). This CDR3 has 13 residues. CDR3 bases: TGCAGTGCTCGGGACAGTCCCCAAGAGACCCAGTACTTC. As protein: CSARDSPQETQYF.

This clonotype was detected only a few times. The genes are TRBV20-1 and TRBJ2-5; perhaps TRBD1 as D (9 bases). Trimming removed 6 bases at V and 5 bases at J, with 19 bases between. Germline-derived CDR1 and CDR2 are DFQATT and SNEGSKA (reference sequence). This CDR3 is 14 amino acids long. Written as DNA, the CDR3 is TGCAGTGCAAAGCGGGGGACAGGGAGTGAGACCCAGTACTTC. Residues: CSAKRGTGSETQYF.

This chain uses TRBV20-1 with TRBJ2-1; no clear D gene. CDR1 and CDR2 (germline): DFQATT, SNEGSKA (reference sequence). The CDR3 consists of 16 residues. Trimming removed 0 bases at V and 0 bases at J, with 12 bases between. As DNA, the CDR3 is TGCAGTGCTAGAGAAAAAGCGTACAGCTCCTACAATGAGCAGTTCTTC. Translating it yields CSAREKAYSSYNEQFF.

This clonotype was seen at least ten times. The V call is TRBV5-1, the J call TRBJ1-1; 7 bases match TRBD1. Germline values: CDR1 SGHRS, CDR2 YFSETQ. The CDR3 has 12 amino acids. The trim removed 4 bases at V and 7 bases at J, leaving 4 bases unmatched. In nucleotides, the CDR3 is TGCGCCAGCAGCCTTACAGGGGATGAAGCTTTCTTT. Its translation: CASSLTGDEAFF.

This clonotype came up a few times. V usage is TRBV15 and J usage is TRBJ2-3, with 11 bases aligning to TRBD2. The CDR3 contains 15 residues. J was trimmed by 3 bases and V by 2 bases; bases with no gene match: 1. Germline CDR1 LNHNV, CDR2 YYDKDF (reference sequence). In nucleotides, the CDR3 is TGTGCCACCAGCAGATCTAGCGGGGGGACAGATACGCAGTATTTT. Translated: CATSRSSGGTDTQYF.

This clonotype appeared a few times. The chain has TRBV3-1 and TRBJ2-1, with D possibly being TRBD2 (6 bases). Germline assignment: CDR1 LGHDT and CDR2 YNNKEL (reference sequence). CDR3 length: 15 residues. V was clipped by 4 bases and J by 4 bases, with 14 bases between them. The CDR3 reads CASSLTRDLYNEQFF. DNA for the CDR3: TGTGCCAGCAGCCTTACCCGGGACTTGTACAATGAGCAGTTCTTC.

The genes are TRBV4-2 and TRBJ2-1, with TRBD1 identical over 7 bases. Losses at the gene ends were 0 bases for V and 8 bases for J; bases not matched to a gene: 4. This CDR3 is built from 14 residues. Per the germline V gene, CDR1 is LGHNA and CDR2 is YNFKEQ. The CDR3 loop reads CASSQELGGHEQFF. DNA for the CDR3: TGTGCCAGCAGCCAAGAACTAGGGGGCCATGAGCAGTTCTTC.

This clonotype was detected ten times or more. V gene TRBV20-1 combines with J gene TRBJ1-2; D is uncertain. The V end lost 7 bases, the J end lost 2 bases, and 20 bases lay between the germline ends. Germline-derived CDR1 and CDR2 are DFQATT and SNEGSKA (reference sequence). The CDR3 spans 15 residues. CDR3 amino acids: CSGLRRTNSNYGYTF. CDR3 coding DNA: TGCAGTGGTTTGAGGCGGACGAACTCCAACTATGGCTACACCTTC.